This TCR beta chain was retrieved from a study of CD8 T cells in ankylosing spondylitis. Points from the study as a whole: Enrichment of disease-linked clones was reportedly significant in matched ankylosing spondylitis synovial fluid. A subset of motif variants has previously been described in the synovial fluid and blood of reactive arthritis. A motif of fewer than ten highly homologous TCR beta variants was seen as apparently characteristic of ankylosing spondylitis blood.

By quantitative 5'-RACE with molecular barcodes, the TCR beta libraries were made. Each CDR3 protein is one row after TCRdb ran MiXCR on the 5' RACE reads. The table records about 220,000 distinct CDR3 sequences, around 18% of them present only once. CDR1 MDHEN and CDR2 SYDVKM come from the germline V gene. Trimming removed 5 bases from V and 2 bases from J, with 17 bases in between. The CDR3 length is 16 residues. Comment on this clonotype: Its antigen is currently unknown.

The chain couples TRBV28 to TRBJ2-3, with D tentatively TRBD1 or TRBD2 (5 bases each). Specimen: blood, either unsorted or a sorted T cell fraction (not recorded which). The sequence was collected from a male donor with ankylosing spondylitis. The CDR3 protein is CASSRDRRGFTDTQYF. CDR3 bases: TGTGCCAGCAGTCGGGACCGAAGAGGGTTCACAGATACGCAGTATTTT.